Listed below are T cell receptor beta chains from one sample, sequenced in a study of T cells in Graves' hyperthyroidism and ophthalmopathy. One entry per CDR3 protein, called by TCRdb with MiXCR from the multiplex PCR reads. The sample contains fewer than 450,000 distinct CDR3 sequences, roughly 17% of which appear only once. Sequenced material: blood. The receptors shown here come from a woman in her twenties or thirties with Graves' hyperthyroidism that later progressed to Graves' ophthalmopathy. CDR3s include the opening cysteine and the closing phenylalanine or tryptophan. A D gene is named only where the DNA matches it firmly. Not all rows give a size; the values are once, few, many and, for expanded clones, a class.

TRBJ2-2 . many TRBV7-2 TGTGCCAGCAGCCTAGCCCCGGGGCACACCGGGGAGCTGTTTTTT CASSLAPGHTGELFF
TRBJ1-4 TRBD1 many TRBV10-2 TGCGCCAGCAGTGGGAAGGACAGGGACGGTGAAAAACTGTTTTTT CASSGKDRDGEKLFF
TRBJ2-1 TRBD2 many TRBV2 TGTGCCAGCAGTGAGAGCGGGGGTCCTTACAATGAGCAGTTCTTC CASSESGGPYNEQFF
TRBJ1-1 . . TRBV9 TGTGCCAGCAGCGTAGGTGGCAGGGCTGGGATGAACACTGAAGCTTTCTTT CASSVGGRAGMNTEAFF
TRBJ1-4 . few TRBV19 TGTGCCAGTAGTCCAAGCCTCGGGCGGACTAATGAAAAACTGTTTTTT CASSPSLGRTNEKLFF
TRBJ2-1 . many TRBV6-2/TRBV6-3 TGTGCCAGCAGTATCTCTCGTTCCTACAATGAGCAGTTCTTC CASSISRSYNEQFF
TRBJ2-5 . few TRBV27 TGTGCCAGCAGTTTATCTCCCACAACGGCCCAGTACTTC CASSLSPTTAQYF
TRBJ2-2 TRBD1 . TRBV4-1 TGCGCCAGCAGCCAAGGGATTCCCGGGACAGTAATCACCGGGGAGCTGTTTTTT CASSQGIPGTVITGELFF
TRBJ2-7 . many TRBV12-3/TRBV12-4 TGTGCCAGCAGTTTAACGTCAGGGTTTGCCGAGCAGTACTTC CASSLTSGFAEQYF
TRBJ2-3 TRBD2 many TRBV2 TGTGCCAGCAGCCCAAGACTAGCGGGGGACTTCACAGATACGCAGTATTTT CASSPRLAGDFTDTQYF
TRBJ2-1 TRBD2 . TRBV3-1 TGTGCCAGCAGCCCCGGGACTAGCGGGAGCTATGAGCAGTTCTTC CASSPGTSGSYEQFF
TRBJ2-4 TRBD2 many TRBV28 TGTGCCAGCAGTTTCAGCGGGAGGTCGGACATTCAGTACTTC CASSFSGRSDIQYF
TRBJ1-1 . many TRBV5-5 TGTGCCAGCAGCTTAGTTCGGGGGCACACTGAAGCTTTCTTT CASSLVRGHTEAFF
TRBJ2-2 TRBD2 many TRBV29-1 TGCAGCGCCCGTGATAGCGGGAGGAATGCCGGGGAGCTGTTTTTT CSARDSGRNAGELFF
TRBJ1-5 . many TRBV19 TGTGCCAGTAGTGTTGACGTGGATATCGCGCCCCAGCATTTT CASSVDVDIAPQHF
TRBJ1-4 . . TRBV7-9 TGTGCCAGCAGCCCCCCCGGTGTACAGAAAGCTGCAACTAATGAAAAACTGTTTTTT CASSPPGVQKAATNEKLFF
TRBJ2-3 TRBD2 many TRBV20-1 TGCAGTGCTAGAGACCGGACTAGCGATGGCACAGATACGCAGTATTTT CSARDRTSDGTDTQYF
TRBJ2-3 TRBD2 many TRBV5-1 TGCGCCAGCAGCTTAACTAGCGGGGGGACTCCTAGCACAGATACGCAGTATTTT CASSLTSGGTPSTDTQYF
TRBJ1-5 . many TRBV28 TGTGCCAGCAGTCCCCTAGGGGGACATCAAACGACACCCAATCAGCCCCAGCATTTT CASSPLGGHQTTPNQPQHF
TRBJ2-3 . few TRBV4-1 TGCGCCAGCAGCTTAACAGCCGGCAACACAGATACGCAGTATTTT CASSLTAGNTDTQYF
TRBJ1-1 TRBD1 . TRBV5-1 TGCGCCAGCAGCCCAGAACAGGGGGCGAACACTGAAGCTTTCTTT CASSPEQGANTEAFF
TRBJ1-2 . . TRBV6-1 TGTGCCAGCAGCCCCTCCGGCTTTTCTAACTATGGCTACACCTTC CASSPSGFSNYGYTF
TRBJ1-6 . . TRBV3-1 TGTGCCAGCAGCCAGGGTTCCGACCCGAATTCACCCCTCCACTTT CASSQGSDPNSPLHF